This TCR beta chain was profiled in a study of identifying expanded T cells in peripheral blood. Sequenced by immunoSEQ multiplex PCR; TCRdb stores in-frame clones only, minus some. Among 100,000 or so clones, approximately 88% were seen once, and the ten largest hold roughly 17%. Healthy donors had no documented immune events, such as infections, while sampled. Study-wide points: About 1.2 clones differed between technical replicates, versus approximately 17 and 20 over time. Across healthy donors, higher total template counts meant significantly greater two-week count variance.

Germline CDR1 and CDR2: SGHTA and FQGNSA. V dropped 5 bases and J dropped 13 bases, with 12 bases sitting between them. There are 11 residues in the CDR3. Of note for this clone: No antigen is known for it.

The receptor was isolated from a person aged 18-70 years in good health. The V and J genes are TRBV7-2 and TRBJ2-1, with D possibly matching TRBD1 (6 bases). The sample consisted of blood. CDR3 nucleotide sequence: TGTGCCAGCAGCCTTGGACAGCGCCAGTTCTTC. Amino acid sequence: CASSLGQRQFF.